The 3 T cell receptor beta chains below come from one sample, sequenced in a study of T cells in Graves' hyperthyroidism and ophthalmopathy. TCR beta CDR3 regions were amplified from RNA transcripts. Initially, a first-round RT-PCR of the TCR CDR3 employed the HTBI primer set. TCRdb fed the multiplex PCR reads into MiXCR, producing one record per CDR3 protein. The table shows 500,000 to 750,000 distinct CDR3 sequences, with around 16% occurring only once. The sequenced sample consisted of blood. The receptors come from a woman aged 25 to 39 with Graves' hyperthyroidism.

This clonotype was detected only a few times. This CDR3 reads CSGRTSGRDTQYF. DNA for the CDR3: TGCAGTGGACGGACTAGCGGGCGAGATACGCAGTATTTT. V usage is TRBV20-1 and J usage is TRBJ2-3; 11 bases align to TRBD2. The CDR3 runs to 13 residues. CDR1 is DFQATT, CDR2 SNEGSKA, per germline (reference sequence). V shed 7 bases and J 5 bases; nucleotides not matched to a gene: 5.

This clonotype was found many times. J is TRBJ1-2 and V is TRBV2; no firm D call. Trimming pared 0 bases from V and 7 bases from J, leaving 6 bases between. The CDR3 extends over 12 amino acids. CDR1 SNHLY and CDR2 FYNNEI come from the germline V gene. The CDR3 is CASSEATVGYTF. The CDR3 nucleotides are TGTGCCAGCAGTGAAGCAACGGTTGGCTACACCTTC.

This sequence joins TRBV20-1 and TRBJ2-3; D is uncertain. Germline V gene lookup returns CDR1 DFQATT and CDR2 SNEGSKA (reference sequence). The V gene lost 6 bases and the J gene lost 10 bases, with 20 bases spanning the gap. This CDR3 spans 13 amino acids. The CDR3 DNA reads TGCAGTGCGGGTGCTCTAGAGGCTTCGGCGCAGTATTTT. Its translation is CSAGALEASAQYF.